One and the same sample provided the 14 T cell receptor beta chains below, sequenced in a study of T-cell memory formation after mild COVID-19. TCRdb re-analysed the 5' RACE reads in MiXCR, keeping a single row per CDR3 protein. The table lists more than 300,000 distinct CDR3 sequences, about 13% of them singletons, with approximately 22% in the top ten. The sample consisted of PBMCs or a T cell subset sorted from them (not recorded which). Receptor source: a man aged 18 to 29 who had mild COVID-19 (a few samples of this study predate the infection). Cell type and time point are not known.

The rearrangement uses TRBV24-1 and TRBJ2-3; 8 positions agree with TRBD1. This CDR3 contains 13 residues. The J segment lost 2 bases and the V segment lost 11 bases, leaving 5 bases of the junction unmatched. Germline V CDR1 and CDR2: KGHDR, SFDVKD. CDR3 protein: CAIQGDSTDTQYF. The CDR3 DNA is TGTGCCATACAGGGGGACTCCACAGATACGCAGTATTTT.

This clonotype was observed a few times. The chain combines TRBV6-6 with TRBJ1-6, with D perhaps matching TRBD1 (6 bases). This CDR3 spans 19 amino acids. Trimming cost V 2 bases and J 1 base, with 18 bases left between them. Germline assignment: CDR1 MNHNY and CDR2 SVGAGI (reference sequence). CDR3 in amino acids: CASSYLTGSKGSYNSPLHF. CDR3 sequence (DNA): TGTGCCAGCAGTTACCTCACAGGGAGTAAAGGGTCCTATAATTCACCCCTCCACTTT.

This clonotype occurred many times. The J gene is TRBJ2-7, the V gene TRBV15; no firm D call. The CDR3 is 12 amino acids. The V end lost 2 bases, the J end lost 4 bases, and 6 bases lay between the germline ends. Germline lookup yields CDR1 LNHNV and CDR2 YYDKDF (reference sequence). CDR3 loop: CATSRPGYEQYF. In DNA form, the CDR3 reads TGTGCCACCAGCAGACCAGGATACGAGCAGTACTTC.

V usage is TRBV28 and J usage is TRBJ1-4; D might be TRBD1 (6 bases). Germline loops: CDR1 MDHEN, CDR2 SYDVKM. Between the trimmed V and J ends, which lost 6 bases and 7 bases, there was a span of 27 bases. This CDR3 spans 18 amino acids. CDR3 nucleotide sequence: TGTGCCAGCAGAACTAGGGGACACCTCCGGCGAGATGGTGAAAAACTGTTTTTT. Its translation is CASRTRGHLRRDGEKLFF.

The sample holds a few counts of this clonotype. V is TRBV20-1 and J is TRBJ1-1; D remains ambiguous. The V end lost 0 bases, the J end lost 2 bases, and 13 bases lay between the germline ends. The CDR3 totals 15 residues. Germline CDR1 DFQATT, CDR2 SNEGSKA (reference sequence). In DNA, the CDR3 is TGCAGTGCTAGAGATCAGCCGGGAATCAACACTGAAGCTTTCTTT. Translated: CSARDQPGINTEAFF.

The chain is built from TRBV7-2 and TRBJ2-7; D may be TRBD2 (6 bases). The CDR3 totals 13 residues. Germline CDR1 and CDR2: SGHTA and FQGNSA. V lost 6 bases and J 6 bases, leaving 15 bases between the germline ends. The CDR3 coding sequence is TGTGCCAGCAGGACCGGAGGGCTAATCGAGCAGTACTTC. It translates to CASRTGGLIEQYF. Drawing the rest from reference TRBV7-2 and TRBJ2-7, the complete variable domain is GAGVSQSPSNKVTEKGKDVELRCDPISGHTALYWYRQSLGQGLEFLIYFQGNSAPDKSGLPSDRFSAERTGGSVSTLTIQRTQQEDSAVYLCASRTGGLIEQYFGPGTRLTVT.

This clonotype was observed a handful of times. The chain carries TRBV10-3 and TRBJ2-7; the match to TRBD1 covers 9 bases. Germline CDR1 reads ENHRY; CDR2 reads SYGVKD. The CDR3 length is 14 residues. Losses at the gene ends were 9 bases for V and 0 bases for J; bases not matched to a gene: 6. CDR3 sequence (DNA): TGTGCCATACGACAGGGGGTGTTCTCCTACGAGCAGTACTTC. Protein sequence: CAIRQGVFSYEQYF.

V is TRBV6-5 and J is TRBJ1-2; unclear D gene. This CDR3 region has 14 residues. Trimming stripped 8 bases from V and 2 bases from J, with 15 bases between. Germline V CDR1 and CDR2: MNHEY, SVGAGI. The CDR3, as DNA: TGTGCCAGCTGGGGTCGACGAATCAACTATGGCTACACCTTC. Its translation is CASWGRRINYGYTF.

This clonotype was seen only a few times. The chain carries TRBV15 and TRBJ1-1; D remains unclear. V lost 3 bases to trimming and J lost 10 bases, with 12 bases between them. Germline lookup yields CDR1 LNHNV and CDR2 YYDKDF (reference sequence). The CDR3 extends over 12 amino acids. The CDR3 region is CATSRANLGAFF. The CDR3 DNA reads TGTGCCACCAGCAGGGCTAATCTAGGAGCTTTCTTT.

This clonotype has just a few counts. The V call is TRBV11-2, the J call TRBJ2-7; possibly TRBD1 or TRBD2 for D (6 bases each). V was pared by 3 bases and J by 1 base, with 13 bases between. The CDR3 sequence is 15 residues long. CDR1 SGHAT and CDR2 FQNNGV come from the germline V gene. CDR3 protein: CASSFNQGRSYEQYF. The CDR3 region has the DNA TGTGCCAGCAGCTTTAATCAGGGGAGGTCCTACGAGCAGTACTTC.

This clonotype was counted a few times. V gene TRBV7-2 combines with J gene TRBJ1-3; D gene ambiguous. Germline CDR1 and CDR2: SGHTA and FQGNSA. V was shortened by 5 bases and J by 3 bases, with 14 bases between the two germline ends. The length of the CDR3 is 15 residues. This chain's CDR3 is CASSPQSGVGNTIYF. For the CDR3, the DNA is TGTGCCAGCAGCCCCCAAAGCGGGGTTGGAAACACCATATATTTT.

CDR3 in amino acids: CASSGGLLNTEAFF. In DNA form, the CDR3 reads TGTGCCAGCAGCGGGGGACTGTTGAACACTGAAGCTTTCTTT. The chain joins TRBV13 to TRBJ1-1, with TRBD1 as a possible D gene (5 bases). Germline-derived CDR1 and CDR2 are PRHDT and FYEKMQ (reference sequence). The V end was cut by 5 bases, the J end by 0 bases, with 10 bases between. The CDR3 runs to 14 residues.

The chain links TRBV7-9 to TRBJ2-5; D unclear. From germline, CDR1 is SEHNR and CDR2 FQNEAQ (reference sequence). Trimming cost V 1 base and J 5 bases, with 11 bases left between them. This CDR3 region has 14 residues. CDR3 nucleotides: TGTGCCAGCAGCTTAGTAGAAGGGTGGGAGACCCAGTACTTC. Translating it yields CASSLVEGWETQYF.

This clonotype was counted between two and nine times. This chain links TRBV5-1 with TRBJ2-5, with D perhaps TRBD2 (6 bases). V lost 3 bases, J lost 2 bases, and 8 bases lay in between. Germline loops: CDR1 SGHRS, CDR2 YFSETQ. The CDR3 is 13 amino acids. CDR3 sequence reads: CASSSGVQETQYF. CDR3 nucleotides: TGCGCCAGCAGCTCGGGGGTACAAGAGACCCAGTACTTC. The full variable domain, its missing parts supplied by reference TRBV5-1 and TRBJ2-5, is KAGVTQTPRYLIKTRGQQVTLSCSPISGHRSVSWYQQTPGQGLQFLFEYFSETQRNKGNFPGRFSGRQFSNSRSEMNVSTLELGDSALYLCASSSGVQETQYFGPGTRLLVL.